This T cell receptor (beta chain) appears in the sequencing data of a study of shared clonotypes between healthy human individuals. Study results and limitations: Specimens sampled were limited to blood, with tissue repertoires likely differing.

Sorted-subset replicate PCRs used 200 ng of genomic DNA. This amount corresponded to some 32,000 T cell genomes. Data came from immunoSEQ multiplex PCR; TCRdb stores just in-frame clones and leaves some out. The repertoire holds more than 2 million clones, with 90% to 95% as singletons. Trimming took 4 bases from V and 4 from J; bases not matched to a gene: 9. The CDR3 is 15 residues long. From germline, CDR1 is SGHNT and CDR2 YYREEE (reference sequence). This clone was seen more than once but under ten times. Its antigen remains unknown. The receptor was derived from a man aged 18 to 29 in good health. What was sequenced was naive CD4+ T cells sorted from blood. Noted subset: CD45RA+ positively selected. V gene TRBV5-4 combines with J gene TRBJ2-5; TRBD2 matches 8 bases. In DNA, the CDR3 is TGTGCCAGCAGCCCGGGGGGGCGGGAAGGAGAGACCCAGTACTTC. Protein: CASSPGGREGETQYF.